The 23 T cell receptor beta chains below were found in one sample sequenced in a study of STAT5B mutations in CD4+ large granular lymphocyte leukemia. Some clones are missing from TCRdb's copy, which holds only in-frame ones; the method was immunoSEQ multiplex PCR. The repertoire includes tens of thousands of clones, roughly 77% of them detected once, and 2.5% to 3.5% sits in the top ten. The specimen sequenced was CD4+ T cells from blood buffy coats. Every receptor here comes from a human donor in good health.

The chain employs TRBV4-3 and TRBJ1-2; D unresolved. Trimming cost V 2 bases and J 3 bases, with 10 bases left between them. This CDR3 contains 14 residues. In germline, CDR1 is LGHNA, CDR2 YSLEER. The CDR3 sequence is CASSQLVADYGYTF. CDR3 nucleotides: TGCGCCAGCAGCCAATTGGTAGCCGACTATGGCTACACCTTC.

This chain joins TRBV7-2 and TRBJ2-7; D tentatively reads TRBD1 or TRBD2 (5 bases each). The CDR3 contains 12 residues. Deletions cut 5 bases from V and 2 bases from J, with 7 bases between. Germline lookup yields CDR1 SGHTA and CDR2 FQGNSA. DNA for the CDR3: TGTGCCAGCAGCGTGGGACCCTACGAGCAGTACTTC. Amino acid sequence: CASSVGPYEQYF.

The V call is TRBV5-6, the J call TRBJ1-4, with D maybe TRBD1 (6 bases). Trimming removed 4 bases at V and 0 bases at J, with 10 bases between. In germline, CDR1 is SGHDT, CDR2 YYEEEE. This CDR3 is 15 amino acids long. In nucleotides, the CDR3 is TGTGCCAGCAGCGGTTACAGGGCAACTAATGAAAAACTGTTTTTT. Translated, it gives CASSGYRATNEKLFF.

The chain couples TRBV27 to TRBJ2-2, with 12 bases lining up with TRBD2. This CDR3 spans 15 amino acids. The germline CDR1 and CDR2 sequences are MNHEY and SMNVEV (reference sequence). The ends lost 3 bases at V and 6 bases at J; junction bases unmatched: 2. The CDR3 loop is CASSLTSGSSGELFF. DNA of the CDR3: TGTGCCAGCAGTTTGACTAGCGGGAGTTCCGGGGAGCTGTTTTTT.

The chain recombines TRBV10-3 with TRBJ1-6, with 7 nucleotides matching TRBD1. The CDR3 contains 12 residues. CDR1 is ENHRY and CDR2 is SYGVKD in the germline V gene. V dropped 6 bases and J dropped 8; count of bases not matched to a gene: 1. This chain's CDR3 is CAISTGDSPLHF. The CDR3 coding sequence is TGTGCCATCAGCACAGGGGATTCACCCCTCCACTTT.

The V gene is TRBV12-5, the J gene TRBJ1-6; D gene ambiguous. V lost 1 base and J lost 5, with 9 bases in between. This CDR3 is built from 15 residues. Germline loops: CDR1 LGHNT, CDR2 FRNRAP. The CDR3 is CASGLDGGNNSPLHF. CDR3 DNA sequence: TGTGCTAGTGGTTTGGACGGAGGTAATAATTCACCCCTCCACTTT.

The rearrangement uses TRBV6-6 and TRBJ1-2; no reliable D call. This CDR3 is 13 amino acids long. Looked up from germline, CDR1 is MNHNY and CDR2 is SVGAGI (reference sequence). V shed 4 bases and J shed 7 bases, with 13 bases lying between them. CDR3 coding DNA: TGTGCCAGCAGTTCGGGGTTACGCGGTGGCTACACCTTC. This codes for CASSSGLRGGYTF.

The rearrangement links TRBV30 to TRBJ1-5; D is uncertain. The germline V gene has CDR1 GTSNPN and CDR2 SVGIG (reference sequence). With 2 bases removed from V and 9 bases from J, the gap between germline ends came to 11 bases. The CDR3 runs to 12 residues. CDR3 in DNA: TGTGCCTGGAGTATGGGAGTTGGGCCCCAGCATTTT. Translating gives CAWSMGVGPQHF.

The V gene is TRBV7-9, the J gene TRBJ2-4, with D maybe TRBD1 (6 bases). From germline, CDR1 is SEHNR and CDR2 FQNEAQ (reference sequence). The CDR3 contains 12 residues. V was cut by 6 bases and J by 8 bases, with 11 bases left in between. The CDR3 loop is CASRTNRDIQYF. In DNA, the CDR3 is TGTGCCAGCAGAACAAACAGGGACATTCAGTACTTC.

The CDR3 protein is CASSELNEQFF. In DNA form, the CDR3 reads TGCGCCAGCAGTGAGCTTAATGAGCAGTTCTTC. The V call is TRBV10-2, the J call TRBJ2-1; D uncertain. CDR1 is WSHSY and CDR2 is SAAADI in the germline V gene. This CDR3 region has 11 residues. Trimming removed 2 bases at V and 7 bases at J, with 3 bases between.

This clone showed up just once. J is TRBJ2-7 and V is TRBV27, with 12 bases lining up with TRBD2. Unmatched junction bases numbered 8, after V lost 4 bases and J lost 7 bases. The germline V gene has CDR1 MNHEY and CDR2 SMNVEV (reference sequence). The CDR3 consists of 15 residues. The CDR3 nucleotides read TGTGCCAGCAGTTACGGGACTAGCGGGCGGAAGGAGCAGTACTTC. This codes for CASSYGTSGRKEQYF.

This chain links TRBV28 with TRBJ2-2; D not resolved. The V gene lost 2 bases and the J gene lost 8 bases, with 9 bases spanning the gap. Germline CDR1 reads MDHEN; CDR2 reads SYDVKM. CDR3 length: 13 residues. Here the CDR3 reads CASSLGPAGELFF. CDR3 sequence (DNA): TGTGCCAGCAGTTTAGGCCCTGCTGGGGAGCTGTTTTTT. The whole variable domain, remainder taken from reference TRBV28 and TRBJ2-2, is DVKVTQSSRYLVKRTGEKVFLECVQDMDHENMFWYRQDPGLGLRLIYFSYDVKMKEKGDIPEGYSVSREKKERFSLILESASTNQTSMYLCASSLGPAGELFFGEGSRLTVL.

The chain employs TRBV18 and TRBJ2-7; D remains ambiguous. This CDR3 contains 15 residues. V lost 2 bases to trimming and J lost 2 bases, with 13 bases between them. Germline V gene lookup returns CDR1 KGHSH and CDR2 LQKENI. For the CDR3, the DNA is TGTGCCAGCTCACCATCGCGACGGAGTACCTACGAGCAGTACTTC. Protein sequence: CASSPSRRSTYEQYF. Based on the CDR3 plus reference TRBV18 and TRBJ2-7, the full variable domain is NAGVMQNPRHLVRRRGQEARLRCSPMKGHSHVYWYRQLPEEGLKFMVYLQKENIIDESGMPKERFSAEFPKEGPSILRIQQVVRGDSAAYFCASSPSRRSTYEQYFGPGTRLTVT.

This clone has just one count. The rearrangement joins TRBV7-2 to TRBJ1-2; 7 nucleotides align to TRBD1. The V gene end was trimmed by 0 bases and the J gene end by 8 bases; junction bases not matched to a gene: 6. The CDR3 contains 14 residues. CDR1 and CDR2 from the germline V gene are SGHTA and FQGNSA. CDR3 sequence: CASSLARGGRGYTF. The CDR3 nucleotides are TGTGCCAGCAGCTTAGCGCGAGGGGGCCGGGGCTACACCTTC.

The sample holds one count of this clone. The J gene is TRBJ2-3, the V gene TRBV7-8; a possible D gene is TRBD2 (5 bases). Between the trimmed V and J ends, which lost 2 bases and 4 bases, there was a span of 13 bases. This CDR3 region has 15 residues. The germline V gene has CDR1 SGHVS and CDR2 FQNEAQ. This CDR3 is CASSLIGIVADTQYF. CDR3 nucleotides: TGTGCCAGCAGCTTAATCGGGATTGTGGCAGATACGCAGTATTTT. The variable domain in full, completed from reference TRBV7-8 and TRBJ2-3, reads GAGVSQSPRYKVAKRGQDVALRCDPISGHVSLFWYQQALGQGPEFLTYFQNEAQLDKSGLPSDRFFAERPEGSVSTLKIQRTQQEDSAVYLCASSLIGIVADTQYFGPGTRLTVL.

The chain couples TRBV25-1 to TRBJ2-1; D remains unclear. This CDR3 spans 11 amino acids. The V end lost 5 bases, the J end lost 8 bases, and 7 bases lay between the germline ends. The germline V gene encodes CDR1 MGHDK and CDR2 SYGVNS. CDR3 protein: CASSRLYEQFF. CDR3 DNA: TGTGCCAGCAGTCGTCTCTATGAGCAGTTCTTC.

This rearrangement joins TRBV18 to TRBJ1-5; D unclear. The CDR3 contains 15 residues. With 4 bases removed from V and 2 bases from J, the gap between germline ends came to 12 bases. Germline loops: CDR1 KGHSH, CDR2 LQKENI. The CDR3 sequence: CASSLGPAGNQPQHF. For the CDR3, the DNA is TGTGCCAGCTCACTAGGGCCGGCAGGCAATCAGCCCCAGCATTTT. Full variable domain (remainder filled in from reference TRBV18 and TRBJ1-5): NAGVMQNPRHLVRRRGQEARLRCSPMKGHSHVYWYRQLPEEGLKFMVYLQKENIIDESGMPKERFSAEFPKEGPSILRIQQVVRGDSAAYFCASSLGPAGNQPQHFGDGTRLSIL.

The DNA for the CDR3 is TGTGCCAGCAGCCGAACCCCGGCCATGAATGAAAAACTGTTTTTT. It specifies CASSRTPAMNEKLFF. This rearrangement joins TRBV5-4 to TRBJ1-4, with D unclear. This CDR3 contains 15 residues. V shed 4 bases and J shed 5 bases, with 15 bases lying between them. Per the germline V gene, CDR1 is SGHNT and CDR2 is YYREEE (reference sequence).

This rearrangement joins TRBV5-1 to TRBJ2-5; 7 nucleotides agree with TRBD2. Germline V gene data show CDR1 as SGHRS and CDR2 as YFSETQ. Germline trimming cut 0 bases from V and 7 bases from J; bases unmatched to any gene: 12. This CDR3 contains 16 residues. This chain's CDR3 is CASSLAGTKTARTQYF. For the CDR3, the DNA is TGCGCCAGCAGCTTGGCCGGGACTAAAACTGCGAGGACCCAGTACTTC.

The rearrangement links TRBV7-9 to TRBJ2-3, with 9 bases that match TRBD2. Germline V gene data show CDR1 as SEHNR and CDR2 as FQNEAQ (reference sequence). The CDR3 is 16 residues long. Trimming cost V 6 bases and J 1 base; bases outside gene matches: 8. The CDR3: CASRSGGSAGTDTQYF. CDR3 in DNA: TGTGCCAGCAGGAGCGGGGGGTCGGCTGGCACAGATACGCAGTATTTT.

V and J are TRBV6-1 and TRBJ2-1, with D uncertain. The CDR3 totals 12 residues. Germline lookup yields CDR1 MNHNS and CDR2 SASEGT. The V and J ends lost 2 bases and 6 bases respectively, with 5 bases between them. The CDR3, as DNA: TGTGCCAGCAGTGAAAGGAGCAATGAGCAGTTCTTC. Amino acid sequence: CASSERSNEQFF.

This clone was seen once. The genes are TRBV5-5 and TRBJ2-2, with D perhaps matching TRBD1 (5 bases). Trimming left V 0 bases short and J 7 bases short, with 13 bases between. This CDR3 is built from 15 residues. In germline, CDR1 is SGHKS, CDR2 YYEKEE (reference sequence). The CDR3 DNA reads TGTGCCAGCAGCTTGGGTTATGGGGCGTTCGGGGAGCTGTTTTTT. This sequence encodes CASSLGYGAFGELFF.

This clone has a handful of counts. V usage is TRBV19 and J usage is TRBJ1-1; 8 bases are shared with TRBD1. Germline V CDR1 and CDR2: LNHDA, SQIVND (reference sequence). With V trimmed by 3 bases and J by 4 bases, 7 bases remained unmatched. The CDR3 has 15 amino acids. The CDR3 coding sequence is TGTGCCAGTAGTATGTCAGGCAGGGGGCTCACTGAAGCTTTCTTT. The encoded protein is CASSMSGRGLTEAFF.